This T cell receptor beta chain emerged from a study of CD8+ T cells in alopecia areata. Study information: It was oral tofacitinib, at 5 to 10 mg twice daily, that treated patients received.

Treatment here: oral pan-JAK inhibitor, 5-10 mg twice daily. RNA was isolated and reverse transcribed to cDNA, the sequencing template. Profiling relied on immunoSEQ multiplex PCR, and the TCRdb table lists in-frame clones only, not all of them. The repertoire consists of 150,000 to 200,000 clones, with about 65% occurring once and the leading ten covering 1.3%. With 0 bases removed from V and 0 bases from J, the gap between germline ends came to 10 bases. The CDR3 contains 17 residues. Germline V gene sequence: CDR1 SGHKS, CDR2 YYEKEE (reference sequence). This clone was seen a few times. The receptor was isolated from a human donor with alopecia areata. The chain recombines TRBV5-5 with TRBJ2-6; D perhaps matches TRBD1 (5 bases). Material: CD4+ T cells sorted from blood, obtained at roughly week 49, from a patient treated with tofacitinib. The CDR3 coding sequence is TGTGCCAGCAGCTTGGTCACAGGCGCCTCTGGGGCCAACGTCCTGACTTTC. It translates to CASSLVTGASGANVLTF.